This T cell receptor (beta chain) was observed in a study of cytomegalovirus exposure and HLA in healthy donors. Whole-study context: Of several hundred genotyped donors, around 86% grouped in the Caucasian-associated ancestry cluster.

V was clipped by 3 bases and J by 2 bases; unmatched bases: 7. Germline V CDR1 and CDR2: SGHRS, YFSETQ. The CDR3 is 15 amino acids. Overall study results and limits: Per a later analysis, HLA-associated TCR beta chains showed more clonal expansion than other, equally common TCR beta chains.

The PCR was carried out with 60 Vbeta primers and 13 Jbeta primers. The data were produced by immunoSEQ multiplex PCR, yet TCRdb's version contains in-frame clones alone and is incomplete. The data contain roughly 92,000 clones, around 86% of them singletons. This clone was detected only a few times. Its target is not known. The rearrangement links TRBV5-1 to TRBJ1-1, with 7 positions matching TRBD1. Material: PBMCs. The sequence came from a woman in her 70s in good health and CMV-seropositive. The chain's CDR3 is CASSSTGRGNTEAFF. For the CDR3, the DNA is TGCGCCAGCAGCTCGACAGGGCGGGGAAACACTGAAGCTTTCTTT.